The text below deals with one TCR beta chain. Using immunoSEQ multiplex PCR, the repertoire was profiled, and TCRdb retains in-frame clones only, with some absent. The table shows 130,000 to 150,000 clones, with approximately 82% occurring only once. CDR3 size: 15 residues. Germline-derived CDR1 and CDR2 are MNHEY and SVGAGI. V shed 0 bases and J 3 bases; nucleotides not matched to a gene: 5. The data were obtained in a study of blood T cell repertoires in COVID-19. Background on the study: Some COVID-19 samples were acute and others convalescent; all came from the United States, Italy and Spain.

The genes are TRBV6-5 and TRBJ2-7, with 7 bases matching TRBD1. The sample taken for sequencing was peripheral blood. The source is a human donor with acute or convalescent COVID-19. The donor label of this sample is uncertain. The CDR3 coding sequence is TGTGCCAGCAGTTACTCGACCGGGACAGTCTACGAGCAGTACTTC. Protein sequence: CASSYSTGTVYEQYF.